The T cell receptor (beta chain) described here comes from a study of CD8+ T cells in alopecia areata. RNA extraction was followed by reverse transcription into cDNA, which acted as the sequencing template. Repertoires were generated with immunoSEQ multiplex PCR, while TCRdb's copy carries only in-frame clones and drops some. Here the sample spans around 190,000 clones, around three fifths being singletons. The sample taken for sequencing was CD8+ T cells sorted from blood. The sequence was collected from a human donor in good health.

CDR3 sequence: CASSLKGEQFF. CDR3 DNA: TGTGCCAGCAGCTTAAAGGGTGAGCAGTTCTTC. The rearrangement uses TRBV7-2 and TRBJ2-1; D ambiguous. The germline V and J ends were trimmed by 2 bases and 9 bases, with 5 bases remaining between them. The CDR3 runs to 11 residues. The germline gives CDR1 SGHTA, CDR2 FQGNSA.